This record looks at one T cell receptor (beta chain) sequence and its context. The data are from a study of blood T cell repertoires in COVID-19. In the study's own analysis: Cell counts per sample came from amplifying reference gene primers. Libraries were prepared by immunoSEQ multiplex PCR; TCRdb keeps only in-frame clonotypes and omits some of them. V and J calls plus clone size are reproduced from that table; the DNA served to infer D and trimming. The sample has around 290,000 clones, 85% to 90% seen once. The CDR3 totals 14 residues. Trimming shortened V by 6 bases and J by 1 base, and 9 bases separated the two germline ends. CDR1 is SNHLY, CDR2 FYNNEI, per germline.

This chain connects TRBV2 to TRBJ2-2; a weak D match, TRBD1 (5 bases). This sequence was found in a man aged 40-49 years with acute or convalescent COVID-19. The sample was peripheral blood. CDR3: CASRTDRNTGELFF. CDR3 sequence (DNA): TGTGCCAGCAGAACCGACAGGAACACCGGGGAGCTGTTTTTT. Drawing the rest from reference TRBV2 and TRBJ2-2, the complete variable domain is EPEVTQTPSHQVTQMGQEVILRCVPISNHLYFYWYRQILGQKVEFLVSFYNNEISEKSEIFDDQFSVERPDGSNFTLKIRSTKLEDSAMYFCASRTDRNTGELFFGEGSRLTVL.